This TCR beta chain emerged from a study of blood T cell repertoires in COVID-19. Study-level information: T cells, B-cell-depleted T cells, or PBMCs provided the cDNA or gDNA that served as material.

Original data processing: Amplifying reference gene primers gave estimates of nucleated cell counts. Some clones are missing from TCRdb's copy, which holds only in-frame ones; the method was immunoSEQ multiplex PCR. For V, J and clone size, that table is used; D and trimming come from the DNA. The sample carries 250,000 to 400,000 clones, around 88% recorded once. Enrolled during active infection, Seattle patients were then followed longitudinally. The germline V and J ends were trimmed by 4 bases and 0 bases, with 9 bases remaining between them. The CDR3 contains 14 residues. Germline CDR1 KGHSH, CDR2 LQKENI.

Sequenced sample: peripheral blood. This clonotype originated in a woman in her thirties with COVID-19, enrolled during active disease. V and J are TRBV18 and TRBJ1-1, with D possibly matching TRBD1 (6 bases). The CDR3 sequence: CASSRDNLNTEAFF. Here the CDR3 DNA reads TGTGCCAGCTCACGGGACAACTTGAACACTGAAGCTTTCTTT.